The clone carrying this T cell receptor (beta chain) was picked up one time. Its target is not known. Sample donors were healthy Caucasian individuals that came from Russia, aged 6 to 90. The V end was cut by 3 bases, the J end by 4 bases, with 13 bases between. Germline CDR1 is DFQATT and CDR2 is SNEGSKA (reference sequence). There are 14 residues in the CDR3. This record belongs to a study of blood T cells in healthy people across ages. The overall study: About one barcoded beta molecule per two T cells came from capture by template switching. Study findings and constraints: In older individuals, TCR beta diversity per million T cells was lower, falling roughly linearly with age. Using unsorted PBMCs precluded a conclusive naive versus antigen-experienced comparison.

A sample-barcoded 5' primer and a J-beta primer mix were used in a second PCR of roughly 7 to 11 cycles. TCRdb re-called the 5' RACE reads through MiXCR, storing one row per CDR3 protein. The repertoire consists of about 1.4 million distinct CDR3 sequences, with approximately 59% occurring once and the leading ten covering roughly 6.3%. Sequencing was performed on blood. The J gene is TRBJ2-1, the V gene TRBV20-1; D perhaps matches TRBD2 (6 bases). The source of this sequence is a man in his late teens or twenties in good health. The CDR3 reads CSASPAGGYNEQFF. The CDR3 bases are TGCAGTGCTAGCCCAGCGGGTGGGTACAATGAGCAGTTCTTC.